These 3 T cell receptor beta chains share one sample of origin, sequenced in a study of naive and memory T cell subsets. An equimolar mix of two oligonucleotides served as the beta constant-region primer for TRBC1 and TRBC2. TCRdb re-analysed the UMI-ligation and nested PCR reads in MiXCR, keeping a single row per CDR3 protein. The sample lists almost 5,500 distinct CDR3 sequences; about 7% were seen once. Material for sequencing was effector memory CD8+ T cells from blood. Subset reported: effector memory, CD45RA- CD27-. The receptors here all came from a human donor in good health.

V and J are TRBV20-1 and TRBJ1-4; the D gene is possibly TRBD1 (5 bases). From germline, CDR1 is DFQATT and CDR2 SNEGSKA (reference sequence). V lost 3 bases and J 8 bases, leaving 16 bases between the germline ends. The CDR3 is made up of 14 amino acids. CDR3 nucleotide sequence: TGCAGTGCTAGTCAGGGTAGAGATTGGGAAAAACTGTTTTTT. It codes for CSASQGRDWEKLFF.

This clonotype was seen ten or more times. The chain has TRBV20-1 and TRBJ2-5, with 13 bases that match TRBD2. Germline loops: CDR1 DFQATT, CDR2 SNEGSKA (reference sequence). CDR3 length equals 15 residues. Germline trimming cut 1 base from V and 4 bases from J; bases unmatched to any gene: 3. This CDR3 reads CSARGTSGSLETQYF. Written as DNA, the CDR3 is TGCAGTGCTAGAGGGACTAGCGGGAGTTTAGAGACCCAGTACTTC.

This clonotype is medium-sized in the sample. This chain links TRBV7-6 with TRBJ2-2; 10 positions match TRBD2. The CDR3 is 16 amino acids. With V trimmed by 5 bases and J by 0 bases, 3 bases remained unmatched. Germline CDR1 SGHVS, CDR2 FNYEAQ. The DNA for the CDR3 is TGTGCCAGCAGCCTCGGACTAGCGGCGAACACCGGGGAGCTGTTTTTT. Translated: CASSLGLAANTGELFF. Filled out from reference TRBV7-6 and TRBJ2-2, the complete variable domain reads GAGVSQSPRYKVTKRGQDVALRCDPISGHVSLYWYRQALGQGPEFLTYFNYEAQQDKSGLPNDRFSAERPEGSISTLTIQRTEQRDSAMYRCASSLGLAANTGELFFGEGSRLTVL.